This T cell receptor (beta chain) was captured in a study of blood T cell repertoires in COVID-19 (dated by TCRdb to about 2020). At the level of the whole study: Samples from collaborators originated in the United States, Italy and Spain and spanned both the acute and convalescent phases of COVID-19. The sample metadata nearly always contained a de-identified subject ID, COVID-19 status, age in years and sex. Samples were obtained from the ongoing ImmuneRACE study (first 160 participants) and from about 1,300 subjects provided by 6 global collaborators. Where HLA class I and class II types were available, the types were taken from metadata supplied by the sample provider, not from assay-based typing. The repertoires were released in a freely available public database meant as a resource for research on the immune response to SARS-CoV-2. Subjects who had been exposed to COVID-19, were actively infected with it, or had recovered from it provided the deeply sampled blood TCRbeta repertoires that made up the dataset. The prospective study material was composed of cDNA or gDNA derived from T cells, B-cell-depleted T cells, or PBMCs. Summary of the overall study and its limitations: How much clinical and demographic metadata was included differed by source and by participant, and the metadata was provided uncurated.

Turning to this clone: The antigen it binds to is not known. No qualities accompany the bases; no much larger clone lies one base away.

The CDR3 contains 13 residues, cysteine and phenylalanine counted. Kept here is only the CDR3 DNA, which spans 39 bases and is read in frame from base 1. In the germline V gene, CDR1 corresponds to SNHLY and CDR2 to FYNNEI. The V end loses 4 bases and the J end loses 5 bases, and a stretch of 9 bases separates them. TCRbeta CDR3 regions were amplified from genomic DNA by means of the immunoSEQ Assay, a bias-controlled multiplex PCR. In the authors' own workflow: Within the assay, amplification of reference gene primers was used to estimate how many nucleated cells each sample contained. To quantify the absolute abundance of each unique TCRbeta CDR3 rearrangement, sequence reads were collapsed and filtered. For each sample, productive Simpson clonality was calculated by taking the square root of Simpson's diversity index across productive rearrangements. The table was pulled from immuneACCESS by TCRdb, which kept in-frame rearrangements only. Such tables lose some clones; where checked, under half of the loss comes from unresolved V genes, and the rest has no known cause. V and J calls and clone size are as listed in that table; D and trimming were resolved from the DNA. The sample profile shows about half a million clones; approximately 85% of them were found once. The top ten constitute approximately 3.4% of the sample.

Whole blood was collected in K2EDTA tubes by collaborating institutions according to the institutions' own protocols. For TCRbeta analysis, collaborators shipped samples in one of three forms: frozen whole blood, isolated PBMCs, or DNA extracted from either of those sample types. The sequenced sample consisted of peripheral blood. This TCR was sampled from a human donor in a cohort sampled during active COVID-19. The chain is encoded by TRBV2 joined to TRBJ1-5; the D segment cannot be called with confidence. The CDR3 here reads CASSGEHDQPQHF. The nucleotides are TGTGCCAGCAGTGGAGAGCACGATCAGCCCCAGCATTTT.